The source of this T cell receptor (beta chain) is a study of T cells after yellow fever vaccination. Whole-study findings and limits: A weaker but faster secondary response was observed, peaking on day 5 versus 15.

V lost 3 bases to trimming and J lost 6 bases; unmatched junction nucleotides: 15. Germline CDR1 is SQVTM and CDR2 is ANQGSEA. CDR3 length: 16 amino acids. This clonotype has more than one count but fewer than ten. Its target is unknown. The TCR cDNA carried a universal primer site and UMIs from 5'RACE template switching. TCRdb re-analysed the 5' RACE reads in MiXCR, keeping a single row per CDR3 protein. Among about 330,000 distinct CDR3 sequences, about 4% were seen once, and the ten largest hold around 23%. The chain joins TRBV29-1 to TRBJ2-3; 7 bases are shared with TRBD1. Material: PBMCs, obtained 5 days after the yellow fever booster vaccination. This sequence was found in a man younger than 30 who received the YFV17D yellow fever vaccine. The CDR3 bases are TGCAGCGTTGACCTACCGACAGGGCCCATGGCGGATACGCAGTATTTT. It specifies CSVDLPTGPMADTQYF.